This T cell receptor (beta chain) came from a study of control samples from healthy donors and cancer patients. TCRdb's table, derived via immunoSEQ multiplex PCR, lists solely in-frame clones and lacks some. The repertoire holds approximately 140,000 clones, with roughly 93% as singletons. Trimming cost V 6 bases and J 2 bases; bases outside gene matches: 10. The V gene's germline CDR1 is SGHNT and CDR2 YENEEA. The CDR3 has 16 amino acids. This clone was seen just once. The sequence was obtained from a man aged 18 to 29 in good health. The sample taken for sequencing was blood. V gene TRBV11-3 combines with J gene TRBJ2-1; 7 nucleotides match TRBD2. CDR3 residues: CASSPVGGGTYNEQFF. The CDR3 DNA reads as TGTGCCAGCAGTCCCGTGGGGGGAGGGACCTACAATGAGCAGTTCTTC.